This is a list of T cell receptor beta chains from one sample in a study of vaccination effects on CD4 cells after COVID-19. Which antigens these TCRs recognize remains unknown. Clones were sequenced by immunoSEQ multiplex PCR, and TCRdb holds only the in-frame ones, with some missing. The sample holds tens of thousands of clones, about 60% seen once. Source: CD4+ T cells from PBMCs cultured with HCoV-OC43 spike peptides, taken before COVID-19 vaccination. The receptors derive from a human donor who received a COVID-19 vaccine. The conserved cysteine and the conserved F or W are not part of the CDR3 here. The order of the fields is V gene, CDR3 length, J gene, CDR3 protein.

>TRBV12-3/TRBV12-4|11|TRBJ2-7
ASSLLASYEQY
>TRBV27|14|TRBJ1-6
ASSFLGGRSNSPLH
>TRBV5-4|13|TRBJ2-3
ASLLTAGGTDTQY
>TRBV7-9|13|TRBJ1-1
ASSLPTGRNTEAF
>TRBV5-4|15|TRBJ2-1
ASSLGLAGASYNEQF
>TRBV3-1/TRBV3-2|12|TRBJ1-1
ASSHGGRNTEAF
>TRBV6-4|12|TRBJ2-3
ASSDGTDTDTQY
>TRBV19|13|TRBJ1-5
ASSVPGLSYQPQH
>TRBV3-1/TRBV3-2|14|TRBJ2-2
ASSRGGGGRTGELF
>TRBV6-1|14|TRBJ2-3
ASSEFGSGLTDTQY
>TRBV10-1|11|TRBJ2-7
ASSENRGYEQY
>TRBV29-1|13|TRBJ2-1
SVEPQGYSYNEQF
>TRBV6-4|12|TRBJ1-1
ASSDRGGGAEAF
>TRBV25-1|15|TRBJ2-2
ASSDRLAGRGTGELF
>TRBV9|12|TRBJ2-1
ASSVSVGVNEQF
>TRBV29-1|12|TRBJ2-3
SVAGRLSTDTQY
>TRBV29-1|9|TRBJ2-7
SVTDSYEQY
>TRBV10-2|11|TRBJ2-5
ASSSTVKETQY
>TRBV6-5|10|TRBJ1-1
ASSPHRQEAF
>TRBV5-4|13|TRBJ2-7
ASSQRGTGGYEQY
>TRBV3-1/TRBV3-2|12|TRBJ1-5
ASSQGAGPQPQH
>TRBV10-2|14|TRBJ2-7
ASSDPGGRRTYEQY
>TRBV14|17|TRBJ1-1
ASSQVEGRTVPRDTEAF
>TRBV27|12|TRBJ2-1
ASSLRAYYNEQF
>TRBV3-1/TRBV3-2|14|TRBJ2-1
ASSHSGTSGGASQF
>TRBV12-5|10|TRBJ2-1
ASGLMGGEQF
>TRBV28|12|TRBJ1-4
ASSTPGRTEKLF
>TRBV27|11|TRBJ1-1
ASGGQTNTEAF
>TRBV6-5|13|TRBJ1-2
ASSPGLYPNYGYT
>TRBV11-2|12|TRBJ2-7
ASSRVGGEYEQY
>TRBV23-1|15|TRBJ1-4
ATRPPGQGPPNEKLF
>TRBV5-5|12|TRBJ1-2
ASSFDRVDYGYT
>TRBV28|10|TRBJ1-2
ASSPGTIGYT
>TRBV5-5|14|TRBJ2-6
ASSFPPSSGANVLT
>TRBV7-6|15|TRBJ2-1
ASSWDRGGLKYNEQF
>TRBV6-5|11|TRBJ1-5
ASSSPGLQPQH
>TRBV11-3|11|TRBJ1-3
ASSRNSGNTIY
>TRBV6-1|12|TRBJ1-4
ASSEGGTNEKLF
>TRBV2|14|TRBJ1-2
ASSEPNRIGDYGYT
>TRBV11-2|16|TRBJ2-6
ASRHYRPANPGANVLT
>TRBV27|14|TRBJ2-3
ASSSRSLVGTDTQY
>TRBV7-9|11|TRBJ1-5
ASSLMENQPQH